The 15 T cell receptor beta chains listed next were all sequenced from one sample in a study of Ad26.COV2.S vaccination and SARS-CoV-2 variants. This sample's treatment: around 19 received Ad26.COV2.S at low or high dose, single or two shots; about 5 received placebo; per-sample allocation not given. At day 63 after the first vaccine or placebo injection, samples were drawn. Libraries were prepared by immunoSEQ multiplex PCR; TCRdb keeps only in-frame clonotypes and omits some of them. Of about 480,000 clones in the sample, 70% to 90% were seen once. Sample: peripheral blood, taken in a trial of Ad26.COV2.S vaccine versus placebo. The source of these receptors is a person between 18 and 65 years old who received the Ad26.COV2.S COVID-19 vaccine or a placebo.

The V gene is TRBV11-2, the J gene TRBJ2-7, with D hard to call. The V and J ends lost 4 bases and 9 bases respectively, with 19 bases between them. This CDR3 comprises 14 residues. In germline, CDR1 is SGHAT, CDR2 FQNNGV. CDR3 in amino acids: CASSYRVKAERQYF. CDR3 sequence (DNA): TGTGCCAGCAGCTATCGGGTGAAGGCGGAAAGGCAGTACTTC.

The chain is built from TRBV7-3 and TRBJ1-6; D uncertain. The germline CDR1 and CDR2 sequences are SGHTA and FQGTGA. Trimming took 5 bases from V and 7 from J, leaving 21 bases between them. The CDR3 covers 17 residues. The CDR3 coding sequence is TGTGCCAGCAGCCTACCCGGGAGGGCGAGTCGGAATTCACCCCTCCACTTT. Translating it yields CASSLPGRASRNSPLHF.

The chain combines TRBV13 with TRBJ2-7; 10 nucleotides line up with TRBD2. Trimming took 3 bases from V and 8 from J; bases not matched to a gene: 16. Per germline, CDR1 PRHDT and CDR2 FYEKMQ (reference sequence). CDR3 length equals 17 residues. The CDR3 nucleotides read TGTGCCAGCAGCTTCCCGCGACAGGGACTAGCGACAACCCAGCAGTACTTC. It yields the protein CASSFPRQGLATTQQYF. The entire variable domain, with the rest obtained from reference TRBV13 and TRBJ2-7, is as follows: AAGVIQSPRHLIKEKRETATLKCYPIPRHDTVYWYQQGPGQDPQFLISFYEKMQSDKGSIPDRFSAQQFSDYHSELNMSSLELGDSALYFCASSFPRQGLATTQQYFGPGTRLTVT.

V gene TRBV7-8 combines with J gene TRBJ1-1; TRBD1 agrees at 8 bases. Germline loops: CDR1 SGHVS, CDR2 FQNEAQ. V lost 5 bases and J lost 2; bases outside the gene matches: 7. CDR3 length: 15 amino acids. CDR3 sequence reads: CASSPRTGPNTEAFF. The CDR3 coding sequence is TGTGCCAGCAGCCCACGGACAGGGCCTAACACTGAAGCTTTCTTT.

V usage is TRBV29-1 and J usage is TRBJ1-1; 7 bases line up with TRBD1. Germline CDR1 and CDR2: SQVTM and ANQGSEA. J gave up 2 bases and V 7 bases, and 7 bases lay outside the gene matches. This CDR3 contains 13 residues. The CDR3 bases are TGCAGCGCCCAGGACAGGACTAACACTGAAGCTTTCTTT. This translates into CSAQDRTNTEAFF.

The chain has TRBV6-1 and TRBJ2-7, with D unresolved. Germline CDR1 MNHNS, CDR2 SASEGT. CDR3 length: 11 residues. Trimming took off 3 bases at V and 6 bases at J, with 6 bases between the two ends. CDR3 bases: TGTGCCAGCAGTGATCTCCCCGAGCAGTACTTC. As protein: CASSDLPEQYF.

The CDR3 DNA is TGCGCCAGCAGCTTGGAGCTTAGCGGATACAATGAGCAGTTCTTC. It translates to CASSLELSGYNEQFF. V usage is TRBV5-1 and J usage is TRBJ2-1; the D gene is possibly TRBD2 (6 bases). The CDR3 covers 15 residues. CDR1 is SGHRS, CDR2 YFSETQ, per germline. V lost 0 bases and J 4 bases, leaving 11 bases between the germline ends.

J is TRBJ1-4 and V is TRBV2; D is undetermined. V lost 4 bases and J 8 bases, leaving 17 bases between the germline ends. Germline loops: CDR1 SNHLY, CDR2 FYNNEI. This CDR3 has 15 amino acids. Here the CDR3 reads CASSVIGRGGEKLFF. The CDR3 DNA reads TGTGCCAGCAGTGTTATTGGACGGGGAGGGGAAAAACTGTTTTTT.

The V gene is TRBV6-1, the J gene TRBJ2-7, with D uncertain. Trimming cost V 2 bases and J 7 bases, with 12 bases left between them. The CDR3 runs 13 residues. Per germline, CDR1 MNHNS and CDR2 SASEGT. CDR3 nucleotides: TGTGCCAGCAGTGAATCTGTCGTTTGGGAGCAGTACTTC. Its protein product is CASSESVVWEQYF.

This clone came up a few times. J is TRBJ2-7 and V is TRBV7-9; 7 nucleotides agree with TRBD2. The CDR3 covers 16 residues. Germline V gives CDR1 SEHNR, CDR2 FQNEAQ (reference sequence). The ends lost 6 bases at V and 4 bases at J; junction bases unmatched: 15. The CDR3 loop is CASRHALSRGGYEQYF. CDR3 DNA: TGTGCCAGCAGACATGCACTGAGCCGGGGAGGGTACGAGCAGTACTTC.

CDR3 protein: CASTRGSGYTEAFF. The CDR3 DNA is TGTGCCAGTACCAGAGGGTCTGGGTACACTGAAGCTTTCTTT. The V gene is TRBV19, the J gene TRBJ1-1; unclear D gene. The V and J ends lost 7 bases and 3 bases respectively, with 15 bases between them. CDR3 length: 14 amino acids. The germline gives CDR1 LNHDA, CDR2 SQIVND (reference sequence). The full variable domain, its missing parts supplied by reference TRBV19 and TRBJ1-1, is DGGITQSPKYLFRKEGQNVTLSCEQNLNHDAMYWYRQDPGQGLRLIYYSQIVNDFQKGDIAEGYSVSREKKESFPLTVTSAQKNPTAFYLCASTRGSGYTEAFFGQGTRLTVV.

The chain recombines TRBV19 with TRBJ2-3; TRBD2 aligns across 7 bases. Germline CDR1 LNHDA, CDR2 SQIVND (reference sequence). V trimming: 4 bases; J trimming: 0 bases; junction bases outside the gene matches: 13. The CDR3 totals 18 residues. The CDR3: CASSREGWRASSTDTQYF. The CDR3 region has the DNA TGTGCCAGTAGTAGGGAGGGTTGGAGAGCCTCTAGCACAGATACGCAGTATTTT.

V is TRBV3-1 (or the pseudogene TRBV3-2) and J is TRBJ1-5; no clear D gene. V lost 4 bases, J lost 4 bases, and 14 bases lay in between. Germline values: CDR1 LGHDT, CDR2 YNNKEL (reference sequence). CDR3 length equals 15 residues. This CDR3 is CASSPGVLKNQPQHF. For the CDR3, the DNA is TGTGCCAGCAGCCCCGGGGTCCTGAAGAATCAGCCCCAGCATTTT.

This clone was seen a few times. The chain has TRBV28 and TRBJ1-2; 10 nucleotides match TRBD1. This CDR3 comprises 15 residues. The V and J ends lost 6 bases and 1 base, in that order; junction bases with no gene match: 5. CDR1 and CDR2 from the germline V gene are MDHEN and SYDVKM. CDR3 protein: CASSPDRGRNYGYTF. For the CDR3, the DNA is TGTGCCAGCAGCCCCGACAGGGGGCGTAACTATGGCTACACCTTC.

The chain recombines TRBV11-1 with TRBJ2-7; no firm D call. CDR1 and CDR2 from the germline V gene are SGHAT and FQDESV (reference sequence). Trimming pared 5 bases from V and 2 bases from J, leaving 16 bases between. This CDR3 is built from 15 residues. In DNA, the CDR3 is TGTGCCAGCAGCCTAGGTGCAGGAGTGGCCTACGAGCAGTACTTC. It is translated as CASSLGAGVAYEQYF. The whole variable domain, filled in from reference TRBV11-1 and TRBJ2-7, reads EAEVAQSPRYKITEKSQAVAFWCDPISGHATLYWYRQILGQGPELLVQFQDESVVDDSQLPKDRFSAERLKGVDSTLKIQPAELGDSAMYLCASSLGAGVAYEQYFGPGTRLTVT.